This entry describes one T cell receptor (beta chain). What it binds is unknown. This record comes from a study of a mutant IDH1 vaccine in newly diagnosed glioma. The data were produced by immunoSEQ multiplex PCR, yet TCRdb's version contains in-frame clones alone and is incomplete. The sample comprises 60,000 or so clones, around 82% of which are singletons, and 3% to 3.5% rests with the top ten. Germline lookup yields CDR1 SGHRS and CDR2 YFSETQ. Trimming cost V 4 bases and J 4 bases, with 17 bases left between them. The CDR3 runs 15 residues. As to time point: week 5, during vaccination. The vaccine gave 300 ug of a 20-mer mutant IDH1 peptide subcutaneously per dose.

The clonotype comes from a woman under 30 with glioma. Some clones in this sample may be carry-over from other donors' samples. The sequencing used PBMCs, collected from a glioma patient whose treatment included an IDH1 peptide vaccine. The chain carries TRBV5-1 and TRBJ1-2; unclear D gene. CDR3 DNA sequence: TGCGCCAGCAGCCCGGCGGCGGCAGGCCCCTATGGCTACACCTTC. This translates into CASSPAAAGPYGYTF.